This record looks at one T cell receptor beta chain sequence and its context. The source of the sample is a study of blood T cell repertoires in COVID-19. Study summary: The analysed material was cDNA or gDNA that came from T cells, B-cell-depleted T cells, or PBMCs.

This CDR3 is built from 15 residues. The method was immunoSEQ multiplex PCR; TCRdb's version includes in-frame clones alone and lacks a portion of them. This sample has over 200,000 clones, with 87% found just once. This chain uses TRBV12-2 with TRBJ1-5. TRBV12-2 is a pseudogene. The sample comprised PBMCs or T cells enriched from blood (not recorded which). This TCR derives from a man between 25 and 39 years old who had recovered from COVID-19. The CDR3 loop reads CASRFGGYQYQPQHF. The CDR3, as DNA: TGTGCAAGTCGCTTCGGGGGTTACCAGTATCAGCCCCAGCATTTT.